What follows are 16 T cell receptor beta chains derived from one specimen sequenced in a study of T cell responses to AZD1222 COVID-19 vaccine. Measured with immunoSEQ multiplex PCR; TCRdb has only the in-frame clones, and not every one. The data contain 85,000 to 130,000 clones, less than 95% of them singletons. The source material was peripheral blood, sampled 28 days after the second AZD1222 dose. Receptors originate from an adult who received the AZD1222 COVID-19 vaccine.

V and J are TRBV10-3 and TRBJ2-7; 10 nucleotides align to TRBD1. This CDR3 region has 14 residues. CDR1 ENHRY and CDR2 SYGVKD come from the germline V gene. With 6 bases clipped from V and 3 bases from J, the junction kept 5 bases outside the gene matches. CDR3 in DNA: TGTGCCATCAGCGGGACAGGGGAGGGCTACGAGCAGTACTTC. As protein: CAISGTGEGYEQYF.

The rearrangement uses TRBV7-3 and TRBJ1-1; D remains unclear. CDR3 length: 16 amino acids. Trimming cost V 6 bases and J 1 base, with 18 bases left between them. Germline V CDR1 and CDR2: SGHTA, FQGTGA. The CDR3 loop reads CASSLLAPGRNTEAFF. Written as DNA, the CDR3 is TGTGCCAGCAGTCTCCTAGCCCCTGGCAGGAACACTGAAGCTTTCTTT.

The chain employs TRBV27 and TRBJ2-5, with TRBD1 identical over 7 bases. CDR3 length: 18 amino acids. V lost 7 bases and J lost 5; bases outside the gene matches: 22. Per the germline V gene, CDR1 is MNHEY and CDR2 is SMNVEV (reference sequence). CDR3 sequence reads: CASNPSPGTAPIWETQYF. CDR3 coding DNA: TGTGCCAGCAACCCGAGTCCCGGGACAGCGCCAATTTGGGAGACCCAGTACTTC.

The chain has TRBV5-6 and TRBJ2-1; D could derive from TRBD1 or TRBD2 (6 bases each). The CDR3 totals 14 residues. In germline, CDR1 is SGHDT, CDR2 YYEEEE. V gave up 5 bases and J gave up 6 bases, with 15 bases separating them. CDR3 sequence: CASRARGARNEQFF. The CDR3 region has the DNA TGTGCCAGCAGAGCGAGGGGGGCCCGCAATGAGCAGTTCTTC.

The chain carries TRBV5-1 and TRBJ2-5; TRBD2 matches at 13 bases. CDR3 length equals 15 residues. The germline CDR1 and CDR2 sequences are SGHRS and YFSETQ. V dropped 4 bases and J dropped 4; count of bases not matched to a gene: 4. The CDR3 nucleotides read TGCGCCAGCAGCACCTGGACTAGCGGGGGAGAGACCCAGTACTTC. Amino acids: CASSTWTSGGETQYF.

V and J are TRBV7-6 and TRBJ1-1, with D possibly matching TRBD1 (6 bases). Germline values: CDR1 SGHVS, CDR2 FNYEAQ. This CDR3 has 14 amino acids. Trimming cost V 3 bases and J 6 bases, with 14 bases left between them. The CDR3 sequence is CASSFPGDSAEAFF. The CDR3, as DNA: TGTGCCAGCAGCTTTCCAGGGGATTCTGCTGAAGCTTTCTTT.

The V call is TRBV3-1 (or the pseudogene TRBV3-2), the J call TRBJ2-3, with 8 bases matching TRBD1. This CDR3 comprises 15 residues. V was clipped by 5 bases and J by 5 bases; unmatched bases: 9. From germline, CDR1 is LGHDT and CDR2 YNNKEL (reference sequence). CDR3 in amino acids: CASSDGQGRVDTQYF. The CDR3 coding sequence is TGTGCCAGCAGCGATGGACAGGGACGGGTAGATACGCAGTATTTT.

The chain links TRBV27 to TRBJ1-4, with D perhaps TRBD1 (5 bases). In germline, CDR1 is MNHEY, CDR2 SMNVEV (reference sequence). This CDR3 comprises 14 residues. With 1 base removed from V and 8 bases from J, the gap between germline ends came to 11 bases. CDR3 in amino acids: CASSLWGVGEKLFF. The CDR3 DNA reads as TGTGCCAGCAGTTTATGGGGGGTGGGCGAAAAACTGTTTTTT.

This chain connects TRBV7-2 to TRBJ1-2; 9 nucleotides match TRBD1. Trimming removed 1 base from V and 6 bases from J; junction bases left unmatched: 9. CDR1 and CDR2 (germline): SGHTA, FQGNSA. CDR3 length: 16 amino acids. In DNA, the CDR3 is TGTGCCAGCAGCTTAGGATCAGGGACAGGGTTTGATGGCTACACCTTC. The encoded protein is CASSLGSGTGFDGYTF.

This sequence joins TRBV9 and TRBJ2-2, with 10 bases lining up with TRBD1. Unmatched junction bases numbered 6, after V lost 0 bases and J lost 1 base. This CDR3 has 18 amino acids. Germline V lookup: CDR1 SGDLS, CDR2 YYNGEE. As DNA, the CDR3 is TGTGCCAGCAGCGTAGCTGGGACAGGGGCGCTGAACACCGGGGAGCTGTTTTTT. Translating it yields CASSVAGTGALNTGELFF.

This chain uses TRBV5-1 with TRBJ2-2; 15 nucleotides agree with TRBD2. The CDR3 spans 18 residues. Germline V gene sequence: CDR1 SGHRS, CDR2 YFSETQ. With V trimmed by 4 bases and J by 0 bases, 4 bases remained unmatched. Here the CDR3 DNA reads TGCGCCAGCAGCCCTGGGACTAGCGGGGGGCCGAACACCGGGGAGCTGTTTTTT. This encodes CASSPGTSGGPNTGELFF. The full variable domain, rest sourced from reference TRBV5-1 and TRBJ2-2, is KAGVTQTPRYLIKTRGQQVTLSCSPISGHRSVSWYQQTPGQGLQFLFEYFSETQRNKGNFPGRFSGRQFSNSRSEMNVSTLELGDSALYLCASSPGTSGGPNTGELFFGEGSRLTVL.

The chain combines TRBV7-8 with TRBJ1-4; D not certain. Trimming removed 5 bases at V and 4 bases at J, with 20 bases between. The CDR3 has 17 amino acids. Looked up from germline, CDR1 is SGHVS and CDR2 is FQNEAQ. CDR3 loop: CASSLIGLEGNNEKLFF. In DNA form, the CDR3 reads TGTGCCAGCAGCCTGATTGGACTGGAAGGTAATAATGAAAAACTGTTTTTT.

The chain carries TRBV11-3 and TRBJ2-1; D is undetermined. The V gene lost 5 bases and the J gene lost 4 bases, with 12 bases spanning the gap. This CDR3 has 14 residues. Germline CDR1 SGHNT, CDR2 YENEEA. CDR3 region: CASSIGPKYNEQFF. The CDR3, as DNA: TGTGCCAGCAGCATCGGCCCCAAATACAATGAGCAGTTCTTC.

This clone occurred once. V usage is TRBV20-1 and J usage is TRBJ2-7; D might be TRBD1 (5 bases). CDR3 length equals 14 residues. Germline V lookup: CDR1 DFQATT, CDR2 SNEGSKA (reference sequence). The V and J ends lost 3 bases and 3 bases respectively, with 15 bases between them. This CDR3 is CSASRIVQGYEQYF. The CDR3 nucleotides read TGCAGTGCTAGTCGGATAGTCCAGGGCTACGAGCAGTACTTC.

CDR3 loop: CASKRPTLLFSYEQYF. The DNA of the CDR3 is TGTGCCAGCAAACGGCCTACTTTACTTTTTTCCTACGAGCAGTACTTC. The J gene is TRBJ2-7, the V gene TRBV21-1. TRBV21-1 is noted as a pseudogene. The CDR3 is made up of 16 amino acids.

The rearrangement uses TRBV6-5 and TRBJ1-1, with TRBD1 matching over 7 bases. V dropped 6 bases and J dropped 8; count of bases not matched to a gene: 12. The CDR3 totals 14 residues. Germline assignment: CDR1 MNHEY and CDR2 SVGAGI. The CDR3 nucleotides read TGTGCCAGCAGGCGTCCCGAAGGGGGCAAGGAAGCTTTCTTT. Its protein is CASRRPEGGKEAFF.